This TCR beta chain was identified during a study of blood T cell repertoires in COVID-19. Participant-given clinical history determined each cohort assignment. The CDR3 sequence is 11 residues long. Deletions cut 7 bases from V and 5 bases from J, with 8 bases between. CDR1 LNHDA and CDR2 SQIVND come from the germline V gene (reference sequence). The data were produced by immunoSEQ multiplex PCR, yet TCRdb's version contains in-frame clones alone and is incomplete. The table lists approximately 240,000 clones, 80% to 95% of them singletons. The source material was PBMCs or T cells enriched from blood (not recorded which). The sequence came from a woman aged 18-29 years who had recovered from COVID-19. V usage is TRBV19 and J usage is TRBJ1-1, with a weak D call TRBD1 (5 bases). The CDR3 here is CASTGWTEAFF. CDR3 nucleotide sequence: TGTGCCAGTACAGGGTGGACTGAAGCTTTCTTT.